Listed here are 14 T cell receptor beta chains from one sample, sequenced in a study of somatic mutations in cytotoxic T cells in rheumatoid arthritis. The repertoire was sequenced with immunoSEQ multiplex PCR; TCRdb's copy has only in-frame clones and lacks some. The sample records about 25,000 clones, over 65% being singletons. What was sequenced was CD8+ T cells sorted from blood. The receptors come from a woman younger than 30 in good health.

DNA of the CDR3: TGTGCCAGCAGCTTCGATTCACCCCTCCACTTT. Its protein product is CASSFDSPLHF. The chain combines TRBV11-2 with TRBJ1-6; D uncertain. The V end lost 3 bases, the J end lost 8 bases, and 2 bases lay between the germline ends. Germline values: CDR1 SGHAT, CDR2 FQNNGV. This CDR3 spans 11 amino acids.

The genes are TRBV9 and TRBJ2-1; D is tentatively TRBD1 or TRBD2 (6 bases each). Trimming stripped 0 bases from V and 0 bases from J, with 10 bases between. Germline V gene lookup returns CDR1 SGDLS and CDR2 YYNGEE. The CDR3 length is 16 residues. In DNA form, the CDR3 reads TGTGCCAGCAGCGTAGCGGGGGCCTACTCCTACAATGAGCAGTTCTTC. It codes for CASSVAGAYSYNEQFF.

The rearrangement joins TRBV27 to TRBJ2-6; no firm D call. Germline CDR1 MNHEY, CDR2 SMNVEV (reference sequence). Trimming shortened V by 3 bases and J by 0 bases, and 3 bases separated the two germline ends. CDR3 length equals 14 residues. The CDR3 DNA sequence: TGTGCCAGCAGTTTTGGCTCTGGGGCCAACGTCCTGACTTTC. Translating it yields CASSFGSGANVLTF.

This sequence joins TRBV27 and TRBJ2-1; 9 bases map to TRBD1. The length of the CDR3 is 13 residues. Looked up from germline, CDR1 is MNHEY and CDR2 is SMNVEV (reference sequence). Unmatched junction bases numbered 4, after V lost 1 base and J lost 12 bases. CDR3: CASSLWEGQGQFF. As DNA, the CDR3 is TGTGCCAGCAGTTTATGGGAGGGACAGGGGCAGTTCTTC.

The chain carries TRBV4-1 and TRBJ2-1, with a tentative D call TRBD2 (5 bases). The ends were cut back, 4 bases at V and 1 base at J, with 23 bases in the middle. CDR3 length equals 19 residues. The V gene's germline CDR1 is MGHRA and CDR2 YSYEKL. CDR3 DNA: TGCGCCAGCAGCCCCCAGACTACCGCCCTTGCCATTTCCTACAATGAGCAGTTCTTC. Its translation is CASSPQTTALAISYNEQFF.

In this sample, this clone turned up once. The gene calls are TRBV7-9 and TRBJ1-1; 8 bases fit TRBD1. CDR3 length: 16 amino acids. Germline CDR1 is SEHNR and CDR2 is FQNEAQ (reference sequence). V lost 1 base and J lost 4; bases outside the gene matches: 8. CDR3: CASSLETGVSSTEAFF. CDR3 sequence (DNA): TGTGCCAGCAGCTTAGAGACAGGGGTTTCTTCCACTGAAGCTTTCTTT. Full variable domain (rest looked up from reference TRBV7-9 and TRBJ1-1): DTGVSQNPRHKITKRGQNVTFRCDPISEHNRLYWYRQTLGQGPEFLTYFQNEAQLEKSRLLSDRFSAERPKGSFSTLEIQRTEQGDSAMYLCASSLETGVSSTEAFFGQGTRLTVV.

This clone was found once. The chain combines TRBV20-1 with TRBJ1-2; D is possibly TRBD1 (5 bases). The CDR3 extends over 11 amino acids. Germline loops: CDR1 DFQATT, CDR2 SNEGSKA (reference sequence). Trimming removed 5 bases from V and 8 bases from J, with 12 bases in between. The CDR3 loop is CSAGGGEGYTF. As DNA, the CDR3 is TGCAGTGCTGGGGGAGGGGAAGGCTACACCTTC.

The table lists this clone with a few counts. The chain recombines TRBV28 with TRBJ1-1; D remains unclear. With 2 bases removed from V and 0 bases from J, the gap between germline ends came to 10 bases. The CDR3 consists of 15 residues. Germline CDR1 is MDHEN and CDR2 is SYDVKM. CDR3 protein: CASSLGSKMNTEAFF. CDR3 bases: TGTGCCAGCAGTTTAGGGTCTAAGATGAACACTGAAGCTTTCTTT. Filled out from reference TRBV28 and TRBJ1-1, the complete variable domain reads DVKVTQSSRYLVKRTGEKVFLECVQDMDHENMFWYRQDPGLGLRLIYFSYDVKMKEKGDIPEGYSVSREKKERFSLILESASTNQTSMYLCASSLGSKMNTEAFFGQGTRLTVV.

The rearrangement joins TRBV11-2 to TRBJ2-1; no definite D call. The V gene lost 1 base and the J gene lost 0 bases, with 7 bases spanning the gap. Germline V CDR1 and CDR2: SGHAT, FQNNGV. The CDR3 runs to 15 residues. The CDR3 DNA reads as TGTGCCAGCAGCTTAGCGTTCAGCTCCTACAATGAGCAGTTCTTC. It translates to CASSLAFSSYNEQFF.

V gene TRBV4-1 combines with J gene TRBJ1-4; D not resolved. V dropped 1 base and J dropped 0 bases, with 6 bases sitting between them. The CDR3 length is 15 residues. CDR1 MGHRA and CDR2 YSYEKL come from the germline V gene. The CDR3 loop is CASSQVLATNEKLFF. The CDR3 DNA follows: TGCGCCAGCAGCCAAGTCCTTGCAACTAATGAAAAACTGTTTTTT.

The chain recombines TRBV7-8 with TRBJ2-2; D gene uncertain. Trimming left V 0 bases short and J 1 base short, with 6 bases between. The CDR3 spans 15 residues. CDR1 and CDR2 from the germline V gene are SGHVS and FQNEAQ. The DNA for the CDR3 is TGTGCCAGCAGCTTAGCCTACGGGAACACCGGGGAGCTGTTTTTT. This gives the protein CASSLAYGNTGELFF.

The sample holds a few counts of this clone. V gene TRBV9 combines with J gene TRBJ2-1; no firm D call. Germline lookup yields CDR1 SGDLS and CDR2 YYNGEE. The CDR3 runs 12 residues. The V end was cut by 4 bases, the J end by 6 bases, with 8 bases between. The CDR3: CASSPRPNEQFF. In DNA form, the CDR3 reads TGTGCCAGCAGCCCCCGCCCCAATGAGCAGTTCTTC.

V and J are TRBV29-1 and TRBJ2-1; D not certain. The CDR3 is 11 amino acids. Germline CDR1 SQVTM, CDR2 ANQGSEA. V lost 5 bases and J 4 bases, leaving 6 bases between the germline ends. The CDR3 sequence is CSVWLYNEQFF. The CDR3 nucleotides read TGCAGCGTTTGGCTTTACAATGAGCAGTTCTTC.

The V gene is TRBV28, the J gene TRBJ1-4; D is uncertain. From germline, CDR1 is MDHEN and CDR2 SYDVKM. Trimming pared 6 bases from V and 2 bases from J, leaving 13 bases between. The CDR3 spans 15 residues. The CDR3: CASSIQQSTNEKLFF. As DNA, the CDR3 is TGTGCCAGCAGCATCCAACAGTCGACTAATGAAAAACTGTTTTTT.